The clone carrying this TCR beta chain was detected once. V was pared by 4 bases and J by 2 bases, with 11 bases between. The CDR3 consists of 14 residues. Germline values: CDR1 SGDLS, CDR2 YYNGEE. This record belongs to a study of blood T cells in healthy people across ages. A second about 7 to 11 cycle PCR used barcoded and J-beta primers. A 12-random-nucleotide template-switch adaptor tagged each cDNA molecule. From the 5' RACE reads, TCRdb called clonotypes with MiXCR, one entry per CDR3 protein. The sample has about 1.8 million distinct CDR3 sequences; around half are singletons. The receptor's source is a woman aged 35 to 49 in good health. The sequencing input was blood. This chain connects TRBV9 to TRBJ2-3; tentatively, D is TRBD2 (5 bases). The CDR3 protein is CASSQRLYTDTQYF. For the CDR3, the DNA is TGTGCCAGCAGCCAGCGGCTATACACAGATACGCAGTATTTT.